This note documents a single T cell receptor beta chain sequence. This CDR3 spans 13 amino acids. V lost 0 bases to trimming and J lost 2 bases, with 7 bases between them. The germline gives CDR1 GTSNPN, CDR2 SVGIG (reference sequence). This specimen belongs to a study of blood T cell repertoires in COVID-19. The repertoire was sequenced with immunoSEQ multiplex PCR; TCRdb's copy has only in-frame clones and lacks some. Counted here are about 360,000 clones, around 84% occurring once; the ten biggest clones make up roughly 3.1%. The sequenced material came from peripheral blood. The rearrangement joins TRBV30 to TRBJ1-2; D gene uncertain. The receptor's source is a human donor in a cohort sampled during active COVID-19. The DNA for the CDR3 is TGTGCCTGGAGTGTAGGACTGAACTATGGCTACACCTTC. Protein product: CAWSVGLNYGYTF. The full variable domain, in which reference TRBV30 and TRBJ1-2 provide the parts outside the CDR3, is SQTIHQWPATLVQPVGSPLSLECTVEGTSNPNLYWYRQAAGRGLQLLFYSVGIGQISSEVPQNLSASRPQDRQFILSSKKLLLSDSGFYLCAWSVGLNYGYTFGSGTRLTVV.